These 5 T cell receptor beta chains were all obtained from the same sample, sequenced in a study of monozygotic twins with inflammatory bowel disease. Following a re-call of the 5' RACE reads, TCRdb has one entry per CDR3 protein and lacks DNA. The sample table sets out 150,000 to 200,000 distinct CDR3 sequences. Sequencing used blood. These receptors originate from a human donor with ulcerative colitis or Crohn's disease, or a healthy co-twin of an affected twin (not recorded which).

V gene TRBV7-2 combines with J gene TRBJ2-7; absent DNA, TCRdb's TRBD1 call cannot be checked. Germline V lookup: CDR1 SGHTA, CDR2 FQGNSA. The CDR3 runs to 15 residues. The CDR3 here is CASSFIGTDRYEQYF.

This chain links TRBV19 with TRBJ2-5; TCRdb's D gene call, TRBD1, goes unchecked for lack of DNA. The CDR3 has 14 residues. CDR1 is LNHDA, CDR2 SQIVND, per germline (reference sequence). The CDR3 reads CASSMLQRGETQYF.

This chain connects TRBV5-1 to TRBJ2-1. CDR1 SGHRS and CDR2 YFSETQ come from the germline V gene. The CDR3 has 13 residues. CDR3: CASSFAPFGEQFF.

This chain uses TRBV6-2 or TRBV6-3 with TRBJ2-1; there is no DNA to check the TCRdb D call of TRBD2. Germline V lookup: CDR1 MNHEY, CDR2 SVGEGT. This CDR3 has 19 amino acids. The CDR3 loop is CASREVWLAGGPIYNEQFF.

This chain uses TRBV29-1 with TRBJ2-7; TCRdb's assignment of TRBD1 cannot be checked, as there is no DNA. The CDR3 sequence is 13 residues long. Germline-derived CDR1 and CDR2 are SQVTM and ANQGSEA. CDR3 sequence: CSPGQITLYEQYF.